These 25 T cell receptor beta chains originate from one sample sequenced in a study of primary melanoma T cells and metastatic recurrence. Method: immunoSEQ multiplex PCR; TCRdb's copy keeps in-frame clones and lacks some. The data show roughly 180 clones, with more than 65% seen just once and approximately 35% held by the top ten. Material: melanoma tumor tissue. The receptor set was obtained from a human donor with melanoma.

The chain employs TRBV15 and TRBJ1-1; D remains unclear. With 5 bases removed from V and 0 bases from J, the gap between germline ends came to 10 bases. The length of the CDR3 is 14 residues. Germline V CDR1 and CDR2: LNHNV, YYDKDF (reference sequence). The DNA of the CDR3 is TGTGCCACCAGCCGAACGGTAATGAACACTGAAGCTTTCTTT. This sequence encodes CATSRTVMNTEAFF.

V is TRBV28 and J is TRBJ2-7, with unresolved D. The CDR3 extends over 14 amino acids. Germline CDR1 reads MDHEN; CDR2 reads SYDVKM. The ends were cut back, 6 bases at V and 3 bases at J, with 15 bases in the middle. The CDR3 is CASRTNIHGYEQYV. CDR3 DNA sequence: TGTGCCAGCAGGACAAATATTCATGGCTACGAGCAGTACGTC.

The chain combines TRBV19 with TRBJ2-7; maybe TRBD2 (7 bases). Per germline, CDR1 LNHDA and CDR2 SQIVND (reference sequence). The CDR3 contains 16 residues. Trimming stripped 2 bases from V and 0 bases from J, with 14 bases between. The CDR3 sequence: CASSISSGTSSYEQYF. The CDR3, as DNA: TGTGCCAGTAGTATATCGAGCGGGACAAGCTCCTACGAGCAGTACTTC.

This clone was counted between two and nine times. The V and J genes are TRBV11-3 and TRBJ1-1; perhaps TRBD1 as D (5 bases). Germline V gene lookup returns CDR1 SGHNT and CDR2 YENEEA. The CDR3 spans 14 residues. The V end was cut by 5 bases, the J end by 1 base, with 11 bases between. The CDR3, as DNA: TGTGCCAGCAGCCGTCAAACAGGGAACACTGAAGCTTTCTTT. It encodes CASSRQTGNTEAFF.

Within the sample, this clone is hyperexpanded. V and J are TRBV6-8 and TRBJ2-5; 7 nucleotides line up with TRBD1. V was pared by 6 bases and J by 4 bases, with 8 bases of the junction left unmatched. The CDR3 is 14 amino acids. CDR1 is MNHGY, CDR2 SAAAGT, per germline. This CDR3 reads CASSGAQGIETQYF. The CDR3 nucleotides read TGTGCCAGCAGCGGGGCACAGGGGATAGAGACCCAGTACTTC.

CDR3 amino acids: CASSLGPGELFF. The CDR3 nucleotides read TGTGCCAGTAGTCTTGGGCCCGGGGAGCTGTTTTTT. This chain uses TRBV19 with TRBJ2-2, with D unclear. Germline V gives CDR1 LNHDA, CDR2 SQIVND (reference sequence). The CDR3 sequence is 12 residues long. The V end was cut by 5 bases, the J end by 6 bases, with 7 bases between.

The chain uses TRBV11-3 and TRBJ2-3; D not resolved. The germline V gene encodes CDR1 SGHNT and CDR2 YENEEA. The V end lost 6 bases, the J end lost 1 base, and 17 bases lay between the germline ends. CDR3 length: 16 residues. The CDR3 DNA is TGTGCCAGCAGTTTCCGAGCCTCCCGGGGCACAGATACGCAGTATTTT. Encoded protein: CASSFRASRGTDTQYF.

CDR3 coding DNA: TGTGCCTGGGGGGTAACGACAGTGAGCTCTGGAAACACCATATATTTT. Translated: CAWGVTTVSSGNTIYF. The chain carries TRBV30 and TRBJ1-3, with D possibly matching TRBD1 (5 bases). Trimming shortened V by 5 bases and J by 0 bases, and 17 bases separated the two germline ends. CDR3 length equals 16 residues. CDR1 and CDR2 (germline): GTSNPN, SVGIG (reference sequence).

In its sample, this clone was seen a few times. The V call is TRBV6-8, the J call TRBJ2-4; 7 bases fit TRBD2. From germline, CDR1 is MNHGY and CDR2 SAAAGT. V lost 5 bases to trimming and J lost 0 bases; unmatched junction nucleotides: 1. The CDR3 runs 14 residues. CDR3 amino acids: CASSLAAAKNIQYF. The CDR3 nucleotides are TGTGCCAGCAGTCTAGCGGCAGCCAAAAACATTCAGTACTTC.

In nucleotides, the CDR3 is TGCGCCAGCAGCCAGGGACTAGCGGAAACAGATACGCAGTATTTT. Its translation is CASSQGLAETDTQYF. The J gene is TRBJ2-3, the V gene TRBV23-1; TRBD2 matches 11 bases. TRBV23-1 is an ORF, with its function uncertain. CDR3 length: 15 residues. The V gene end was trimmed by 6 bases and the J gene end by 3 bases; junction bases not matched to a gene: 5.

The chain couples TRBV29-1 to TRBJ1-6, with 8 nucleotides matching TRBD1. The CDR3 length is 13 residues. Germline CDR1 SQVTM, CDR2 ANQGSEA. V trimming: 7 bases; J trimming: 6 bases; junction bases outside the gene matches: 5. This CDR3 is CSGRTGPNSPLHF. Here the CDR3 DNA reads TGCAGCGGAAGGACAGGGCCTAATTCACCCCTCCACTTT.

This clone is a singleton in its sample. One end of the junction varies from germline; a read error may be responsible. This chain joins TRBV23-1 and TRBJ1-5; D unclear. Being an ORF, TRBV23-1 has a function that is uncertain. This CDR3 spans 14 amino acids. CDR3 bases: TGCGCCAGCAGCCAGGAACATAGCAATCAGCCCCAACATTTT. It yields the protein CASSQEHSNQPQHF.

The rearrangement joins TRBV5-1 to TRBJ1-1; TRBD1 might be the D (5 bases). Trimming removed 4 bases from V and 0 bases from J, with 10 bases in between. Per germline, CDR1 SGHRS and CDR2 YFSETQ. This CDR3 has 14 residues. The CDR3 loop is CASSPDTLNTEAFF. In DNA form, the CDR3 reads TGCGCCAGCAGCCCGGACACTCTGAACACTGAAGCTTTCTTT.

The J gene is TRBJ1-2, the V gene TRBV6-8; 8 nucleotides align to TRBD1. The CDR3 spans 16 residues. With V trimmed by 2 bases and J by 5 bases, 10 bases remained unmatched. Germline V CDR1 and CDR2: MNHGY, SAAAGT. The CDR3 loop reads CASSYQKGQDGYGYTF. CDR3 sequence (DNA): TGTGCCAGCAGTTACCAAAAGGGACAGGATGGTTATGGCTACACCTTC.

The chain is built from TRBV11-3 and TRBJ1-1; 7 nucleotides match TRBD1. V shed 2 bases and J 5 bases; nucleotides not matched to a gene: 5. This CDR3 has 14 residues. From germline, CDR1 is SGHNT and CDR2 YENEEA. CDR3 amino acids: CASSLSGGMTEAFF. CDR3 nucleotide sequence: TGTGCCAGCAGCTTATCAGGGGGTATGACTGAAGCTTTCTTT.

CDR3 in DNA: TGTGCCAGCAGCTCGGGACAGCCGAGTACCTACGAGCAGTACGTC. Residues: CASSSGQPSTYEQYV. The rearrangement uses TRBV6-8 and TRBJ2-7, with TRBD1 identical over 7 bases. CDR1 is MNHGY and CDR2 is SAAAGT in the germline V gene. V shed 6 bases, J shed 2 bases, and the junction held 10 bases outside the gene matches. CDR3 length equals 15 residues.

This chain uses TRBV11-3 with TRBJ2-7; D perhaps matches TRBD1 (6 bases). The V gene lost 7 bases and the J gene lost 1 base, with 17 bases spanning the gap. Germline V gene lookup returns CDR1 SGHNT and CDR2 YENEEA. The CDR3 contains 15 residues. This CDR3 is CASTRGGGTSYEQYF. CDR3 bases: TGTGCCAGCACCAGGGGCGGCGGCACATCCTACGAGCAGTACTTC.

The chain is built from TRBV11-3 and TRBJ1-6; D is perhaps TRBD1 (5 bases). Per germline, CDR1 SGHNT and CDR2 YENEEA. V was pared by 4 bases and J by 14 bases, with 18 bases between. This CDR3 region has 14 residues. Written as DNA, the CDR3 is TGTGCCAGCAGCTCCCAGGGAAGCGTGGAGTCCCTCCACTTT. Amino acid sequence: CASSSQGSVESLHF. Full variable domain (rest looked up from reference TRBV11-3 and TRBJ1-6): EAGVVQSPRYKIIEKKQPVAFWCNPISGHNTLYWYLQNLGQGPELLIRYENEEAVDDSQLPKDRFSAERLKGVDSTLKIQPAELGDSAVYLCASSSQGSVESLHFGNGTRLTVT.

This chain links TRBV23-1 with TRBJ2-7; TRBD1 or TRBD2 may be the D gene (5 bases each). TRBV23-1 belongs to the ORF category, with a function that is uncertain. This CDR3 is built from 16 residues. The V end lost 6 bases, the J end lost 1 base, and 19 bases lay between the germline ends. This CDR3 is CASSPYRDGISYEQYV. In DNA, the CDR3 is TGCGCCAGCAGCCCGTACCGGGACGGCATATCCTACGAGCAGTACGTC.

The chain has TRBV23-1 and TRBJ2-7; no clear D. TRBV23-1 is flagged as an ORF with uncertain function. There are 13 residues in the CDR3. V was pared by 6 bases and J by 4 bases, with 13 bases between. In DNA form, the CDR3 reads TGCGCCAGCAGCCAAGGAATGGGGTACGAGCAGTACTTC. Encoded protein: CASSQGMGYEQYF.

J is TRBJ1-1 and V is TRBV12-1; TRBD1 is the table's D call and was not checked against the DNA. TRBV12-1 is flagged as a pseudogene. This CDR3 has 13 amino acids. DNA for the CDR3: TGTGCCAGCAGCCGGGGGACAGGCCTAGAAGCTTTCTTT. Its protein is CASSRGTGLEAFF.

This chain uses TRBV4-1 with TRBJ2-7; TRBD2 agrees at 8 bases. Germline V gives CDR1 MGHRA, CDR2 YSYEKL. Germline trimming cut 0 bases from V and 1 base from J; bases unmatched to any gene: 5. CDR3 length: 16 amino acids. The CDR3 DNA sequence: TGCGCCAGCAGCCAAGAATTTAGCGGGATTTCCTACGAGCAGTACTTC. Residues: CASSQEFSGISYEQYF.

V gene TRBV12-5 combines with J gene TRBJ2-1, with D possibly being TRBD1 (5 bases). Germline CDR1 and CDR2: LGHNT and FRNRAP. This CDR3 is built from 14 residues. CDR3 sequence reads: CASKGWSSYNEQFF. The CDR3 region has the DNA TGTGCCAGTAAGGGGTGGAGCTCCTACAATGAGCAGTTCTTC.

This chain's CDR3 is CAISESQGANTGELFF. Here the CDR3 DNA reads TGTGCCATCAGTGAGTCGCAGGGGGCGAACACCGGGGAGCTGTTTTTT. The chain couples TRBV10-3 to TRBJ2-2; TRBD1 matches 7 bases. The CDR3 loop spans 16 amino acids. V was clipped by 0 bases and J by 0 bases; unmatched bases: 1. Germline CDR1 ENHRY, CDR2 SYGVKD.

This rearrangement joins TRBV6-8 to TRBJ2-7; D is unresolved. Germline V gene sequence: CDR1 MNHGY, CDR2 SAAAGT. V gave up 0 bases and J gave up 1 base, with 10 bases separating them. The CDR3 contains 15 residues. CDR3 residues: CASSYSLWGSYEQYF. DNA for the CDR3: TGTGCCAGCAGTTACTCGCTCTGGGGATCCTACGAGCAGTACTTC.